The clone carrying this TCR beta chain was found a few times. Its antigen is undetermined. The data originate from a study of beta chain features in type 1 diabetes. The authors reverse transcribed all of the isolated RNA, so sequencing captured expressed TCRB transcripts. The repertoire was sequenced with immunoSEQ multiplex PCR; TCRdb's copy has only in-frame clones and lacks some. The repertoire holds a few hundred thousand clones, with about 10% as singletons. Trimming cost V 2 bases and J 4 bases; bases outside gene matches: 5. This CDR3 contains 14 residues. Per the germline V gene, CDR1 is SGHDT and CDR2 is YYEEEE. Study results and caveats: In comparison with healthy donors, patients had naive, central memory and Treg TCRB repertoires that appeared more similar.

The chain recombines TRBV5-6 with TRBJ2-7; 8 bases are a match to TRBD1. Sequencing was performed on naive CD4+ T cells from blood. This TCR derives from a young woman in good health. CDR3 DNA: TGTGCCAGCAGCTTTCGGACAGGGAAGTACGAGCAGTACTTC. Translated, it gives CASSFRTGKYEQYF.